These 27 T cell receptor beta chains share one sample of origin, sequenced in a study of T cell changes during pregnancy in multiple sclerosis. The table came from immunoSEQ multiplex PCR; TCRdb's copy has only in-frame clones and leaves some out. The sample consists of about 50,000 clones, 85% to 95% of them appearing once. The material sequenced was CD4+ T cells from peripheral blood mononuclear cells, taken before pregnancy. The origin of the receptors is a female donor with multiple sclerosis, enrolled in a pregnancy study.

The chain has TRBV28 and TRBJ1-2, with TRBD1 as a possible D gene (6 bases). In germline, CDR1 is MDHEN, CDR2 SYDVKM. V lost 10 bases, J lost 3 bases, and 33 bases lay in between. The CDR3 consists of 19 residues. In DNA form, the CDR3 reads TGTGCCACCCTGCCTTTATACCGGGACACACTCATGGGCTACTATGGCTACACCTTC. This sequence encodes CATLPLYRDTLMGYYGYTF.

J is TRBJ1-1 and V is TRBV7-3; no reliable D call. Deletions cut 8 bases from V and 1 base from J, with 8 bases between. The CDR3 covers 12 residues. Germline-derived CDR1 and CDR2 are SGHTA and FQGTGA. The CDR3 sequence is CASGGQNTEAFF. In DNA form, the CDR3 reads TGTGCCAGCGGTGGGCAGAACACTGAAGCTTTCTTT.

Here the CDR3 reads CSVREGARGEQFF. In DNA, the CDR3 is TGCAGCGTGAGGGAGGGTGCGAGGGGAGAGCAGTTCTTC. The chain joins TRBV29-1 to TRBJ2-1; the match to TRBD2 covers 7 bases. Germline V gene sequence: CDR1 SQVTM, CDR2 ANQGSEA. Trimming at V came to 6 bases and at J to 10 bases, leaving 12 bases not matched to a gene. This CDR3 contains 13 residues.

In this sample, this clone turned up once. The V and J genes are TRBV28 and TRBJ2-7, with 14 bases identical to TRBD2. Germline-derived CDR1 and CDR2 are MDHEN and SYDVKM. J lost 10 bases, V lost 6 bases, and 8 bases had no gene match. This CDR3 region has 14 residues. The CDR3 nucleotides are TGTGCCAGCAGCCCCGGGACTAGCGGGAGAAACCAGTACTTC. This codes for CASSPGTSGRNQYF.

This clone has just one count. This rearrangement joins TRBV9 to TRBJ2-5; 7 bases match TRBD1. Looked up from germline, CDR1 is SGDLS and CDR2 is YYNGEE. CDR3 size: 15 residues. The J segment lost 1 base and the V segment lost 0 bases, leaving 3 bases of the junction unmatched. The CDR3 nucleotides read TGTGCCAGCAGCGTAGCGGCAGGGGGCCAAGAGACCCAGTACTTC. Amino acids: CASSVAAGGQETQYF. Combining the CDR3 with reference TRBV9 and TRBJ2-5 gives the whole variable domain DSGVTQTPKHLITATGQRVTLRCSPRSGDLSVYWYQQSLDQGLQFLIQYYNGEERAKGNILERFSAQQFPDLHSELNLSSLELGDSALYFCASSVAAGGQETQYFGPGTRLLVL.

The V gene is TRBV11-2, the J gene TRBJ1-4, with 10 bases fitting TRBD1. V shed 5 bases, J shed 8 bases, and the junction held 8 bases outside the gene matches. The CDR3 extends over 15 amino acids. Germline values: CDR1 SGHAT, CDR2 FQNNGV. CDR3 loop: CASSGRQGAREKLFF. The CDR3 DNA reads as TGTGCCAGCAGCGGACGACAGGGGGCGCGGGAAAAACTGTTTTTT. The full variable domain, in which reference TRBV11-2 and TRBJ1-4 provide the parts outside the CDR3, is EAGVAQSPRYKIIEKRQSVAFWCNPISGHATLYWYQQILGQGPKLLIQFQNNGVVDDSQLPKDRFSAERLKGVDSTLKIQPAKLEDSAVYLCASSGRQGAREKLFFGSGTQLSVL.

J is TRBJ1-4 and V is TRBV28; no firm D call. The CDR3 runs to 12 residues. V gave up 9 bases and J gave up 1 base, with 6 bases separating them. CDR1 and CDR2 (germline): MDHEN, SYDVKM. The DNA of the CDR3 is TGTGCCAGTTCCATAACTAATGAAAAACTGTTTTTT. Its protein is CASSITNEKLFF.

The rearrangement uses TRBV27 and TRBJ2-7, with D possibly matching TRBD1 (6 bases). The V end was cut by 4 bases, the J end by 5 bases, with 12 bases between. The CDR3 totals 13 residues. In germline, CDR1 is MNHEY, CDR2 SMNVEV (reference sequence). The CDR3 nucleotides are TGTGCCAGCAGTTCCCAGGGGTCCCACGAGCAGTACTTC. The encoded protein is CASSSQGSHEQYF.

V and J are TRBV27 and TRBJ2-7; maybe TRBD1 (6 bases). The germline V gene has CDR1 MNHEY and CDR2 SMNVEV (reference sequence). The V end lost 3 bases, the J end lost 2 bases, and 14 bases lay between the germline ends. The CDR3 spans 15 residues. The CDR3 loop reads CASSFSTGTTYEQYF. The CDR3 DNA follows: TGTGCCAGCAGTTTCTCTACAGGGACCACCTACGAGCAGTACTTC.

The genes are TRBV19 and TRBJ2-7, with 7 positions matching TRBD1. Unmatched junction bases numbered 5, after V lost 4 bases and J lost 2 bases. The length of the CDR3 is 14 residues. From germline, CDR1 is LNHDA and CDR2 SQIVND (reference sequence). CDR3 DNA: TGTGCCAGTAGTACCAGCACAGGGGCCTACGAGCAGTACTTC. Its translation is CASSTSTGAYEQYF.

V usage is TRBV29-1 and J usage is TRBJ1-2; D may be TRBD1 (6 bases). CDR3 length: 14 amino acids. V lost 6 bases, J lost 5 bases, and 19 bases lay in between. Germline loops: CDR1 SQVTM, CDR2 ANQGSEA. The CDR3 sequence is CSVATEGRGYGYTF. The CDR3, as DNA: TGCAGCGTCGCGACCGAGGGGAGGGGGTATGGCTACACCTTC.

The V and J genes are TRBV5-5 and TRBJ2-5, with 11 bases aligning to TRBD2. V shed 4 bases, J shed 5 bases, and the junction held 7 bases outside the gene matches. Germline CDR1 reads SGHKS; CDR2 reads YYEKEE (reference sequence). There are 15 residues in the CDR3. CDR3 sequence reads: CASSPIAGGGETQYF. For the CDR3, the DNA is TGTGCCAGCAGCCCGATAGCGGGAGGGGGGGAGACCCAGTACTTC.

This clone was counted only a few times. This sequence joins TRBV15 and TRBJ2-4; 11 positions match TRBD2. The length of the CDR3 is 18 residues. Germline lookup yields CDR1 LNHNV and CDR2 YYDKDF (reference sequence). J was trimmed by 4 bases and V by 2 bases; bases with no gene match: 10. DNA for the CDR3: TGTGCCACCAGCAGATTGGGGGGGACTAGCGGAGCAAAAAACATTCAGTACTTC. Protein product: CATSRLGGTSGAKNIQYF.

The J gene is TRBJ2-6, the V gene TRBV4-2; TRBD2 matches at 8 bases. Germline trimming cut 0 bases from V and 0 bases from J; bases unmatched to any gene: 4. CDR3 length equals 18 residues. Germline CDR1 reads LGHNA; CDR2 reads YNFKEQ. The CDR3 DNA follows: TGTGCCAGCAGCCAAGATTTAGCGGGAAACTCTGGGGCCAACGTCCTGACTTTC. This translates into CASSQDLAGNSGANVLTF.

The chain couples TRBV2 to TRBJ1-5; the D gene is possibly TRBD1 (6 bases). V was pared by 5 bases and J by 0 bases, with 8 bases between. CDR1 is SNHLY and CDR2 is FYNNEI in the germline V gene. The CDR3 length is 14 residues. CDR3 loop: CASSHRASNQPQHF. Here the CDR3 DNA reads TGTGCCAGCAGTCACAGGGCTAGCAATCAGCCCCAGCATTTT.

The chain couples TRBV5-1 to TRBJ2-5, with 10 bases aligning to TRBD2. V lost 4 bases to trimming and J lost 5 bases; unmatched junction nucleotides: 5. CDR3 length: 14 amino acids. Germline CDR1 SGHRS, CDR2 YFSETQ. The CDR3 region has the DNA TGCGCCAGCAGCCGTACTAGCGGGAAGGAGACCCAGTACTTC. Its protein is CASSRTSGKETQYF.

The count of this clone is one. The genes are TRBV29-1 and TRBJ1-1; 7 positions agree with TRBD1. The CDR3 length is 12 residues. CDR1 and CDR2 from the germline V gene are SQVTM and ANQGSEA. The V gene end was trimmed by 6 bases and the J gene end by 5 bases; junction bases not matched to a gene: 6. Written as DNA, the CDR3 is TGCAGCGTAGAAAGGGGGCGAACTGAAGCTTTCTTT. Translation: CSVERGRTEAFF. The variable domain in full, with the rest retrieved from reference TRBV29-1 and TRBJ1-1, is SAVISQKPSRDICQRGTSLTIQCQVDSQVTMMFWYRQQPGQSLTLIATANQGSEATYESGFVIDKFPISRPNLTFSTLTVSNMSPEDSSIYLCSVERGRTEAFFGQGTRLTVV.

The chain has TRBV6-1 and TRBJ1-4, with 7 bases fitting TRBD1. Germline loops: CDR1 MNHNS, CDR2 SASEGT. The CDR3 length is 15 residues. V shed 6 bases and J 0 bases; nucleotides not matched to a gene: 4. The DNA of the CDR3 is TGTGCCAGCAGACAGGGGCCGGCAACTAATGAAAAACTGTTTTTT. Amino acid sequence: CASRQGPATNEKLFF.

This chain links TRBV5-4 with TRBJ2-1; 11 bases match TRBD2. The CDR3 has 15 amino acids. The germline V gene has CDR1 SGHNT and CDR2 YYREEE (reference sequence). The junction had 6 bases not matched to a gene; V was cut back by 1 base and J by 9 bases. The CDR3 DNA reads TGTGCCAGCAGCTTGACTAGCGGGAGATCAGCTGAGCAGTTCTTC. Amino acids: CASSLTSGRSAEQFF.

The chain recombines TRBV9 with TRBJ2-3; TRBD2 matches at 14 bases. Germline V gene lookup returns CDR1 SGDLS and CDR2 YYNGEE. The CDR3 contains 18 residues. The ends lost 3 bases at V and 7 bases at J; junction bases unmatched: 13. The CDR3 loop reads CASSERLAGGPLRNTQYF. The CDR3 DNA reads as TGTGCCAGCAGCGAGAGACTAGCGGGAGGGCCCCTGCGTAATACGCAGTATTTT.

This clone has a handful of counts. The rearrangement joins TRBV5-8 to TRBJ2-7, with 7 bases lining up with TRBD1. Losses at the gene ends were 4 bases for V and 2 bases for J; bases not matched to a gene: 9. From germline, CDR1 is SGHTS and CDR2 YDEGEE. The CDR3 has 15 residues. The CDR3 nucleotides read TGTGCCAGCAGCCAAGGGGGCAGGGCAACCTACGAGCAGTACTTC. It encodes CASSQGGRATYEQYF.

The chain links TRBV7-3 to TRBJ2-3; TRBD2 is a possible D gene (6 bases). Germline V gives CDR1 SGHTA, CDR2 FQGTGA. Trimming cost V 2 bases and J 2 bases, with 14 bases left between them. The length of the CDR3 is 16 residues. CDR3 residues: CASSLYAGPSTDTQYF. The CDR3, as DNA: TGTGCCAGCAGCTTATACGCGGGACCCTCCACAGATACGCAGTATTTT. The complete variable domain, with remaining parts taken from reference TRBV7-3 and TRBJ2-3, reads GAGVSQTPSNKVTEKGKYVELRCDPISGHTALYWYRQSLGQGPEFLIYFQGTGAADDSGLPNDRFFAVRPEGSVSTLKIQRTERGDSAVYLCASSLYAGPSTDTQYFGPGTRLTVL.

This sequence joins TRBV27 and TRBJ1-4, with a possible D match to TRBD1 (6 bases). The germline gives CDR1 MNHEY, CDR2 SMNVEV (reference sequence). This CDR3 comprises 15 residues. V lost 4 bases to trimming and J lost 3 bases, with 12 bases between them. CDR3 DNA: TGTGCCAGCAGTTCCTGGGGGCTACCTAATGAAAAACTGTTTTTT. It yields the protein CASSSWGLPNEKLFF.

Here the CDR3 DNA reads TGCGCCAGCAGTAACCCGACAGGGCTCACAGATACGCAGTATTTT. Translation: CASSNPTGLTDTQYF. This sequence joins TRBV5-1 and TRBJ2-3; 7 bases line up with TRBD1. Germline V gene data show CDR1 as SGHRS and CDR2 as YFSETQ. The CDR3 length is 15 residues. V was pared by 5 bases and J by 2 bases, with 8 bases of the junction left unmatched. Based on the CDR3 plus reference TRBV5-1 and TRBJ2-3, the full variable domain is KAGVTQTPRYLIKTRGQQVTLSCSPISGHRSVSWYQQTPGQGLQFLFEYFSETQRNKGNFPGRFSGRQFSNSRSEMNVSTLELGDSALYLCASSNPTGLTDTQYFGPGTRLTVL.

This sequence joins TRBV7-6 and TRBJ2-1, with 8 bases identical to TRBD1. V trimming: 1 base; J trimming: 2 bases; junction bases outside the gene matches: 1. The CDR3 consists of 15 residues. Looked up from germline, CDR1 is SGHVS and CDR2 is FNYEAQ. The CDR3 DNA sequence: TGTGCCAGCAGCTTAGACAGGGGGGCCTACAATGAGCAGTTCTTC. This translates into CASSLDRGAYNEQFF.

The genes are TRBV30 and TRBJ1-2; TRBD1 is a possible D gene (5 bases). V gave up 0 bases and J gave up 0 bases, with 8 bases separating them. CDR1 is GTSNPN, CDR2 SVGIG, per germline (reference sequence). This CDR3 comprises 14 residues. The CDR3 nucleotides read TGTGCCTGGAGTGTGTGGGGGGCTAACTATGGCTACACCTTC. It specifies CAWSVWGANYGYTF.

The rearrangement joins TRBV2 to TRBJ2-7; 7 nucleotides line up with TRBD1. This CDR3 contains 14 residues. Germline CDR1 reads SNHLY; CDR2 reads FYNNEI. Trimming cost V 8 bases and J 2 bases; bases outside gene matches: 9. The CDR3 spells CASRREGAAYEQYF. The CDR3 bases are TGTGCCAGCCGGCGCGAGGGGGCAGCCTACGAGCAGTACTTC.